This T cell receptor (beta chain) was sequenced for a study of T-cell reconstitution after alpha-beta-depleted transplantation in children. This clonotype was seen at least ten times. Antigen: not known. The CDR3 loop spans 15 amino acids. The germline V and J ends were trimmed by 6 bases and 5 bases, with 17 bases remaining between them. For TCRbeta, the library was prepared with unique molecular identifiers. TCRdb reprocessed the PCR reads with MiXCR, giving one entry per CDR3 protein. The table lists roughly 280,000 distinct CDR3 sequences, around a tenth of them singletons, with about a quarter in the top ten. General study points: Some patients' high day-60 TCRbeta diversity was traced to surviving recipient T cells and thymic progenitors.

The sequencing here drew on peripheral blood, taken 180 days after TCRalphabeta/CD19-depleted stem cell transplant. The genes are TRBV12-3 or TRBV12-4 and TRBJ1-5; maybe TRBD1 (6 bases). This TCR was sampled from a male patient between 2 and 10 years old who had a stem cell transplant for chronic granulomatous disease, so the T cells may come from the graft donor. The CDR3 sequence: CASRNRDNLYQPQHF. The CDR3 DNA follows: TGTGCCAGCAGGAACCGGGACAACCTATATCAGCCCCAGCATTTT.